This T cell receptor beta chain was profiled in a study of T-cell memory formation after mild COVID-19. Whole-study context: Most TCR clusters belonged to a single donor. Study-wide findings and caveats: Some responding clones appeared in pre-infection memory, suggesting cross-reactive memory joined.

On this clonotype: The antigen is not known.

This CDR3 contains 16 residues. The germline CDR1 and CDR2 sequences are MNHEY and SVGEGT. Trimming at V came to 8 bases and at J to 3 bases, leaving 11 bases not matched to a gene. 5'RACE, which relied on constant-segment primers, yielded TCR alpha and TCR beta cDNA libraries carrying sample barcodes and UMIs. In TCRdb, the 5' RACE reads were re-called with MiXCR into one record per CDR3 protein. The sample yields under 250,000 distinct CDR3 sequences, more than 8% seen once. Sequences were obtained from PBMCs or a T cell subset sorted from them (not recorded which). The sequence came from a man aged 18 to 29 who had mild COVID-19 (a few samples of this study predate the infection). Cell type and time point are not known. The chain has TRBV6-2 or TRBV6-3 and TRBJ2-3; TRBD2 agrees at 10 bases. The CDR3 reads CASGAVVLAGTDTQYF. CDR3 coding DNA: TGTGCCAGCGGGGCGGTCGTACTAGCGGGAACAGATACGCAGTATTTT.